A single sample gave rise to the 30 T cell receptor beta chains below, sequenced in a study of CD8 T cells in ankylosing spondylitis. TCRdb called the 5' RACE reads again in MiXCR, with one record for every CDR3 protein. Of around 890,000 distinct CDR3 sequences in the sample, 10% to 15% were seen once. No antigen has been identified for these receptors. The study's findings and limits: The study identified a TCR beta motif of seven or eight highly homologous variants that appeared characteristic of ankylosing spondylitis blood.

Sample: blood, either unsorted or a sorted T cell fraction (not recorded which). The receptors derive from a male donor with ankylosing spondylitis.

This clonotype has only a few counts. Written as DNA, the CDR3 is TGCGCCAGCAGCCAGGTAGCGGGACCAACCTACGAGCAGTACTTC. Its translation is CASSQVAGPTYEQYF. The genes are TRBV4-3 and TRBJ2-7; TRBD2 agrees at 8 bases. The CDR3 is made up of 15 amino acids. Germline values: CDR1 LGHNA, CDR2 YSLEER. Trimming at V came to 3 bases and at J to 2 bases, leaving 6 bases not matched to a gene.

The chain carries TRBV6-1 and TRBJ1-1; no definite D call. With 1 base removed from V and 3 bases from J, the gap between germline ends came to 6 bases. The CDR3 is made up of 13 amino acids. The germline V gene has CDR1 MNHNS and CDR2 SASEGT. CDR3 nucleotide sequence: TGTGCCAGCAGTGAAGTAAGGGACACTGAAGCTTTCTTT. Encoded protein: CASSEVRDTEAFF.

The gene calls are TRBV7-9 and TRBJ2-7; D gene ambiguous. The V and J ends lost 6 bases and 4 bases respectively, with 7 bases between them. The CDR3 consists of 11 residues. CDR1 SEHNR and CDR2 FQNEAQ come from the germline V gene (reference sequence). CDR3 nucleotide sequence: TGTGCCAGCAGGCTGGGTTACGAGCAGTACTTC. The encoded protein is CASRLGYEQYF.

This clonotype was seen repeatedly, ten times or more. CDR3 in DNA: TGTGCCAGCAGTCAGAGAGGACAGTCACTTATCATCGTAAATGAGCAGTTCTTC. This sequence encodes CASSQRGQSLIIVNEQFF. V gene TRBV13 combines with J gene TRBJ2-1, with D perhaps TRBD1 (6 bases). V was shortened by 6 bases and J by 7 bases, with 28 bases between the two germline ends. The CDR3 totals 18 residues. Germline V lookup: CDR1 PRHDT, CDR2 FYEKMQ (reference sequence).

This clonotype has at least ten counts. This chain links TRBV7-9 with TRBJ2-1; D remains unclear. Germline lookup yields CDR1 SEHNR and CDR2 FQNEAQ (reference sequence). The V end lost 1 base, the J end lost 14 bases, and 12 bases lay between the germline ends. The CDR3 has 12 amino acids. The CDR3 DNA reads as TGTGCCAGCAGCTTAGACCCGCTAGGCGAGTTCTTC. It specifies CASSLDPLGEFF.

This clonotype has only a few counts. The chain uses TRBV24-1 and TRBJ2-7; D not resolved. Germline V CDR1 and CDR2: KGHDR, SFDVKD. There are 12 residues in the CDR3. Between the trimmed V and J ends, which lost 4 bases and 0 bases, there was a span of 3 bases. The CDR3, as DNA: TGTGCCACCAGTGACCACTCCTACGAGCAGTACTTC. It specifies CATSDHSYEQYF.

The chain couples TRBV5-1 to TRBJ1-2; D unresolved. The germline gives CDR1 SGHRS, CDR2 YFSETQ. The V end was cut by 0 bases, the J end by 4 bases, with 10 bases between. This CDR3 has 14 residues. The CDR3 coding sequence is TGCGCCAGCAGCTTGGATGCGGCAACCTATGGCTACACCTTC. Protein product: CASSLDAATYGYTF.

This clonotype was counted many times. The rearrangement links TRBV12-3 or TRBV12-4 to TRBJ1-1; TRBD1 might be the D (6 bases). V was shortened by 6 bases and J by 5 bases, with 19 bases between the two germline ends. This CDR3 is built from 15 residues. The CDR3 here is CASRTGGGGWTEAFF. CDR3 sequence (DNA): TGTGCCAGCAGAACGGGGGGCGGAGGTTGGACTGAAGCTTTCTTT.

This clonotype came up many times. The V and J genes are TRBV5-1 and TRBJ1-5; D is possibly TRBD1 (6 bases). CDR1 is SGHRS, CDR2 YFSETQ, per germline. Trimming stripped 3 bases from V and 5 bases from J, with 15 bases between. The CDR3 totals 15 residues. In DNA, the CDR3 is TGCGCCAGCAGCTCGACCCCGGGGGGCGATCAGCCCCAGCATTTT. Translated, it gives CASSSTPGGDQPQHF.

The J gene is TRBJ2-7, the V gene TRBV4-3; the D call may be TRBD1 or TRBD2 (5 bases each). The CDR3 extends over 17 amino acids. V lost 0 bases to trimming and J lost 5 bases, with 20 bases between them. The germline V gene encodes CDR1 LGHNA and CDR2 YSLEER. The CDR3 DNA sequence: TGCGCCAGCAGCCAAGATCTGGGGAGAGGGGACCCTGACGAGCAGTACTTC. Residues: CASSQDLGRGDPDEQYF.

The chain has TRBV7-2 and TRBJ2-7, with 7 bases lining up with TRBD1. Trimming removed 5 bases from V and 6 bases from J; junction bases left unmatched: 7. Germline values: CDR1 SGHTA, CDR2 FQGNSA. The CDR3 extends over 13 amino acids. Here the CDR3 reads CASSVNRGAEQYF. The CDR3 DNA reads TGTGCCAGCAGCGTCAACAGGGGAGCCGAGCAGTACTTC.

This clonotype appeared many times. The rearrangement joins TRBV12-3 or TRBV12-4 to TRBJ2-7; TRBD1 matches at 8 bases. V dropped 5 bases and J dropped 3; count of bases not matched to a gene: 9. This CDR3 contains 15 residues. The CDR3 loop is CASSLGPGQGYEQYF. The DNA for the CDR3 is TGTGCCAGCAGTCTAGGACCCGGACAGGGCTACGAGCAGTACTTC.

V gene TRBV29-1 combines with J gene TRBJ2-4; 7 nucleotides line up with TRBD2. Germline CDR1 is SQVTM and CDR2 is ANQGSEA. Trimming cost V 1 base and J 9 bases; bases outside gene matches: 6. There are 13 residues in the CDR3. CDR3 region: CSVEVGGISIQYF. The CDR3 nucleotides read TGCAGCGTTGAAGTCGGGGGGATCAGCATTCAGTACTTC.

This clonotype was seen just once. V usage is TRBV21-1 and J usage is TRBJ2-1; TRBD2, the table's D call, was not compared with the DNA. TRBV21-1 is reported as a pseudogene. The CDR3 runs 15 residues. CDR3 loop: CASSKEGLTYNEQFF. CDR3 nucleotides: TGTGCCAGCAGCAAAGAGGGACTAACCTACAATGAGCAGTTCTTC.

This clonotype was observed many times. The CDR3 DNA sequence: TGTGCCAGCAGCAAGGGGCAAGAGACCCAGTACTTC. It yields the protein CASSKGQETQYF. The V and J genes are TRBV9 and TRBJ2-5; D might be TRBD1 (5 bases). Germline loops: CDR1 SGDLS, CDR2 YYNGEE. The CDR3 loop spans 12 amino acids. Trimming pared 4 bases from V and 2 bases from J, leaving 6 bases between.

This clonotype showed up just a few times. This chain joins TRBV20-1 and TRBJ2-7; TRBD1 might be the D (5 bases). V dropped 6 bases and J dropped 3 bases, with 18 bases sitting between them. From germline, CDR1 is DFQATT and CDR2 SNEGSKA (reference sequence). CDR3 size: 14 residues. CDR3 bases: TGCAGTGCCCAGAAGGGGTCAGGGAACTACGAGCAGTACTTC. This sequence encodes CSAQKGSGNYEQYF.

There are a few counts of this clonotype. The chain is built from TRBV4-3 and TRBJ2-7, with TRBD1 matching 8 bases. CDR3 size: 15 residues. Germline V CDR1 and CDR2: LGHNA, YSLEER. V was pared by 3 bases and J by 1 base, with 5 bases of the junction left unmatched. CDR3 residues: CASSHRTGPSYEQYF. The CDR3 nucleotides are TGCGCCAGCAGCCACAGGACAGGGCCTTCCTACGAGCAGTACTTC.

There are a few counts of this clonotype. This chain links TRBV20-1 with TRBJ2-4; a weak D match, TRBD2 (5 bases). CDR3 length: 15 residues. Trimming stripped 0 bases from V and 0 bases from J, with 9 bases between. Germline V CDR1 and CDR2: DFQATT, SNEGSKA (reference sequence). The CDR3 sequence is CSARDGELAKNIQYF. Here the CDR3 DNA reads TGCAGTGCTAGAGATGGGGAGCTAGCCAAAAACATTCAGTACTTC.

The sample holds many counts of this clonotype. The chain couples TRBV7-2 to TRBJ2-7; D is possibly TRBD2 (6 bases). Germline CDR1 and CDR2: SGHTA and FQGNSA. This CDR3 spans 12 amino acids. The V end lost 5 bases, the J end lost 6 bases, and 11 bases lay between the germline ends. In nucleotides, the CDR3 is TGTGCCAGCAGCGCCCGGGACTTCGAGCAGTACTTC. Translated, it gives CASSARDFEQYF.

This clonotype was picked up a small number of times. The chain links TRBV27 to TRBJ2-5, with D perhaps TRBD1 (6 bases). V shed 3 bases and J shed 4 bases, with 12 bases lying between them. Germline CDR1 and CDR2: MNHEY and SMNVEV (reference sequence). The CDR3 is 14 residues long. CDR3 sequence reads: CASSFAGVGETQYF. In DNA form, the CDR3 reads TGTGCCAGCAGTTTCGCAGGGGTGGGAGAGACCCAGTACTTC.

V and J are TRBV11-2 and TRBJ1-1, with a tentative D call TRBD1 (5 bases). Germline V CDR1 and CDR2: SGHAT, FQNNGV. The CDR3 runs 14 residues. V lost 7 bases, J lost 3 bases, and 15 bases lay in between. Written as DNA, the CDR3 is TGTGCCAGCAACCAAGGGGCAGGGTACACTGAAGCTTTCTTT. It encodes CASNQGAGYTEAFF.

In its sample, this clonotype was seen a few times. CDR3 DNA: TGTGCCAGCAGCCAAGATACGGGGGTCCTGGGGCTGACTTTC. Translating it yields CASSQDTGVLGLTF. This sequence joins TRBV4-2 and TRBJ2-6, with D possibly TRBD2 on 6 matching bases. CDR1 LGHNA and CDR2 YNFKEQ come from the germline V gene. V was cut by 0 bases and J by 16 bases, with 16 bases left in between. The CDR3 covers 14 residues.

J is TRBJ2-1 and V is TRBV4-1, with 8 bases aligning to TRBD1. V gave up 3 bases and J gave up 6 bases; unmatched junction bases: 7. The CDR3 has 15 residues. Germline V lookup: CDR1 MGHRA, CDR2 YSYEKL. DNA of the CDR3: TGCGCCAGCAGCCACCCGGACAGGGAGATCAATGAGCAGTTCTTC. Its translation is CASSHPDREINEQFF.

This chain uses TRBV20-1 with TRBJ1-6; D is possibly TRBD1 (6 bases). This CDR3 comprises 13 residues. Looked up from germline, CDR1 is DFQATT and CDR2 is SNEGSKA (reference sequence). Trimming left V 7 bases short and J 10 bases short, with 17 bases between. The CDR3: CSGRFGGQSPLHF. In DNA form, the CDR3 reads TGCAGTGGGCGTTTCGGGGGGCAATCACCCCTCCACTTT.

This rearrangement joins TRBV15 to TRBJ1-1, with D hard to call. This CDR3 is 15 amino acids long. CDR1 and CDR2 from the germline V gene are LNHNV and YYDKDF (reference sequence). Trimming took 9 bases from V and 0 from J, leaving 17 bases between them. CDR3 sequence reads: CATRNLDPMNTEAFF. The CDR3 DNA follows: TGTGCCACAAGAAATCTCGACCCTATGAACACTGAAGCTTTCTTT.

Ten or more counts support this clonotype. The gene calls are TRBV3-1 and TRBJ1-2; no reliable D call. V was trimmed by 4 bases and J by 4 bases, leaving 10 bases between them. This CDR3 comprises 13 residues. Germline V gene data show CDR1 as LGHDT and CDR2 as YNNKEL (reference sequence). The CDR3 DNA reads as TGTGCCAGCAGCCCACGGGCCAGCTATGGCTACACCTTC. Encoded protein: CASSPRASYGYTF. The whole variable domain, filled in from reference TRBV3-1 and TRBJ1-2, reads DTAVSQTPKYLVTQMGNDKSIKCEQNLGHDTMYWYKQDSKKFLKIMFSYNNKELIINETVPNRFSPKSPDKAHLNLHINSLELGDSAVYFCASSPRASYGYTFGSGTRLTVV.

This rearrangement joins TRBV7-8 to TRBJ2-2; D is unresolved. Per germline, CDR1 SGHVS and CDR2 FQNEAQ. Trimming cost V 4 bases and J 2 bases, with 5 bases left between them. The CDR3 totals 13 residues. The CDR3 protein is CASSSFNTGELFF. CDR3 DNA: TGTGCCAGCAGCTCGTTTAACACCGGGGAGCTGTTTTTT.

This clonotype was seen more than once but under ten times. The V and J genes are TRBV20-1 and TRBJ2-6, with a possible D match to TRBD1 (6 bases). Looked up from germline, CDR1 is DFQATT and CDR2 is SNEGSKA (reference sequence). Trimming took 5 bases from V and 2 from J, leaving 10 bases between them. CDR3 length equals 14 residues. DNA of the CDR3: TGCAGTGCTCGGCAGGGGACTGGGGCCAACGTCCTGACTTTC. It codes for CSARQGTGANVLTF.

This clonotype appeared a few times. The chain employs TRBV5-1 and TRBJ2-7; a possible D gene is TRBD1 (5 bases). With 1 base removed from V and 12 bases from J, the gap between germline ends came to 11 bases. CDR3 size: 11 residues. CDR1 is SGHRS and CDR2 is YFSETQ in the germline V gene. The CDR3 nucleotides are TGCGCCAGCAGCTTGCAGGGTACGTGGTACTTC. Protein sequence: CASSLQGTWYF.

Only a few counts were recorded for this clonotype. This chain uses TRBV7-8 with TRBJ2-7; TRBD1 matches at 12 bases. Trimming cost V 1 base and J 3 bases; bases outside gene matches: 16. This CDR3 is built from 20 residues. Germline loops: CDR1 SGHVS, CDR2 FQNEAQ. The CDR3 DNA reads as TGTGCCAGCAGCTTAGGTTTGCCGGGACAGGGGGCTAGCGGGGGCTACGAGCAGTACTTC. This codes for CASSLGLPGQGASGGYEQYF.